Following are 27 T cell receptor beta chains from one sample sequenced in a study of blood T cell repertoires in COVID-19. The method was immunoSEQ multiplex PCR; TCRdb's version includes in-frame clones alone and lacks a portion of them. The profile shows more than 300,000 clones, more than 75% of them singletons. The sequencing sample was made of PBMCs or T cells enriched from blood (not recorded which). The receptors originated from a woman aged 18-30 years who had recovered from COVID-19.

The chain employs TRBV6-5 and TRBJ1-1, with 9 bases identical to TRBD1. Germline loops: CDR1 MNHEY, CDR2 SVGAGI. This CDR3 is built from 16 residues. V shed 4 bases and J 5 bases; nucleotides not matched to a gene: 11. Written as DNA, the CDR3 is TGTGCCAGCAGTTTTACGGGACAGGGAGCGGGGACTGAAGCTTTCTTT. Its translation is CASSFTGQGAGTEAFF.

The chain carries TRBV19 and TRBJ1-4; D ambiguous. Germline V gene data show CDR1 as LNHDA and CDR2 as SQIVND (reference sequence). Trimming cost V 5 bases and J 0 bases, with 25 bases left between them. This CDR3 has 20 residues. CDR3 nucleotide sequence: TGTGCCAGTAGTCCTGGCCTCTTAGTGACAACCTTTGCAACTAATGAAAAACTGTTTTTT. Its translation is CASSPGLLVTTFATNEKLFF.

This chain joins TRBV4-2 and TRBJ2-7, with TRBD2 as a possible D gene (6 bases). Germline CDR1 is LGHNA and CDR2 is YNFKEQ. The CDR3 has 14 amino acids. V gave up 4 bases and J gave up 2 bases, with 12 bases separating them. CDR3 sequence reads: CASSPTRGTYEQYF. The CDR3 region has the DNA TGTGCCAGCAGCCCAACCCGGGGGACCTACGAGCAGTACTTC.

The rearrangement links TRBV2 to TRBJ1-2; D perhaps matches TRBD1 (6 bases). Per germline, CDR1 SNHLY and CDR2 FYNNEI. V was pared by 6 bases and J by 4 bases, with 24 bases between. CDR3 size: 17 residues. The CDR3 spells CASSATSSGAPLYGYTF. As DNA, the CDR3 is TGTGCCAGCAGCGCAACCTCCTCAGGGGCTCCTCTCTATGGCTACACCTTC.

This rearrangement joins TRBV10-3 to TRBJ2-5; 10 nucleotides agree with TRBD2. Germline V CDR1 and CDR2: ENHRY, SYGVKD. J was trimmed by 7 bases and V by 3 bases; bases with no gene match: 8. The CDR3 extends over 15 amino acids. The CDR3 DNA is TGTGCCATCAGTGATATAGCGGGGGGCGTATTGACCCAGTACTTC. Its translation: CAISDIAGGVLTQYF.

This clone has just a few counts. Within the sample, other DNA sequences also encode this same CDR3. The V gene is TRBV7-8, the J gene TRBJ1-2; 9 positions match TRBD1. The CDR3 contains 14 residues. CDR1 and CDR2 (germline): SGHVS, FQNEAQ. The V gene end was trimmed by 3 bases and the J gene end by 2 bases; junction bases not matched to a gene: 1. CDR3 region: CASSLDRGNYGYTF. CDR3 nucleotide sequence: TGTGCCAGCAGCTTGGACAGGGGCAACTATGGCTACACCTTC.

This sequence joins TRBV6-5 and TRBJ2-2; 10 bases line up with TRBD1. Germline lookup yields CDR1 MNHEY and CDR2 SVGAGI. Unmatched junction bases numbered 7, after V lost 6 bases and J lost 6 bases. CDR3 length: 15 residues. CDR3 coding DNA: TGTGCCAGCAGAAGCGGGACAGGGGTCCCCGGGGAGCTGTTTTTT. Its translation: CASRSGTGVPGELFF.

CDR3 amino acids: CASSLGTRTDTQYF. The CDR3 nucleotides are TGCGCCAGCAGCTTAGGGACTAGGACAGATACGCAGTATTTT. The gene calls are TRBV5-1 and TRBJ2-3; the match to TRBD2 covers 8 bases. Trimming removed 2 bases from V and 3 bases from J; junction bases left unmatched: 2. CDR1 SGHRS and CDR2 YFSETQ come from the germline V gene. CDR3 size: 14 residues.

V gene TRBV2 combines with J gene TRBJ2-7; 8 bases agree with TRBD1. Trimming at V came to 4 bases and at J to 6 bases, leaving 11 bases not matched to a gene. Germline V lookup: CDR1 SNHLY, CDR2 FYNNEI. This CDR3 spans 15 amino acids. The DNA of the CDR3 is TGTGCCAGCAGTGGGGTTCCGGACAGGGTTCGCGAGCAGTACTTC. This sequence encodes CASSGVPDRVREQYF.

This chain joins TRBV12-3 or TRBV12-4 and TRBJ1-5; tentative D call: TRBD1 (5 bases). Deletions cut 3 bases from V and 6 bases from J, with 9 bases between. This CDR3 is built from 13 residues. In DNA, the CDR3 is TGTGCCAGCAGTTTCGCGGGGGGTCAGCCCCAGCATTTT. This sequence encodes CASSFAGGQPQHF.

The V and J genes are TRBV7-6 and TRBJ1-2, with 10 bases lining up with TRBD1. CDR1 is SGHVS, CDR2 FNYEAQ, per germline. This CDR3 is built from 14 residues. The V gene end was trimmed by 3 bases and the J gene end by 7 bases; junction bases not matched to a gene: 5. The CDR3 sequence is CASSFGTGAVGYTF. DNA for the CDR3: TGTGCCAGCAGCTTCGGGACAGGGGCTGTTGGCTACACCTTC.

The chain is built from TRBV3-1 (or the pseudogene TRBV3-2) and TRBJ2-7; 12 bases align to TRBD1. The V segment lost 4 bases and the J segment 4 bases; nucleotides outside the gene matches: 5. In germline, CDR1 is LGHDT, CDR2 YNNKEL (reference sequence). The CDR3 contains 15 residues. The DNA for the CDR3 is TGTGCCAGCAGCCTACCGGGACAGGGGGCTTACGAGCAGTACTTC. This gives the protein CASSLPGQGAYEQYF.

This clone was seen a few times. The chain employs TRBV19 and TRBJ1-5; 10 bases map to TRBD1. CDR1 and CDR2 from the germline V gene are LNHDA and SQIVND (reference sequence). V shed 3 bases and J 4 bases; nucleotides not matched to a gene: 0. The CDR3 contains 14 residues. Here the CDR3 reads CASSMGQGNQPQHF. Written as DNA, the CDR3 is TGTGCCAGTAGTATGGGACAGGGGAATCAGCCCCAGCATTTT. Drawing the rest from reference TRBV19 and TRBJ1-5, the complete variable domain is DGGITQSPKYLFRKEGQNVTLSCEQNLNHDAMYWYRQDPGQGLRLIYYSQIVNDFQKGDIAEGYSVSREKKESFPLTVTSAQKNPTAFYLCASSMGQGNQPQHFGDGTRLSIL.

J is TRBJ2-5 and V is TRBV15; TRBD2 matches 12 bases. V was pared by 3 bases and J by 5 bases, with 4 bases of the junction left unmatched. The CDR3 has 15 residues. The germline V gene encodes CDR1 LNHNV and CDR2 YYDKDF (reference sequence). CDR3: CATSSEGLAGETQYF. In DNA, the CDR3 is TGTGCCACCAGCAGCGAAGGACTAGCGGGGGAGACCCAGTACTTC.

About this clone itself: Distinct nucleotide sequences in the sample also encode this CDR3. The rearrangement joins TRBV20-1 to TRBJ1-1; the match to TRBD1 covers 9 bases. The CDR3 spans 14 residues. Losses at the gene ends were 3 bases for V and 3 bases for J; bases not matched to a gene: 5. Germline V gene data show CDR1 as DFQATT and CDR2 as SNEGSKA (reference sequence). The CDR3: CSASRDRGDTEAFF. The CDR3 DNA follows: TGCAGTGCTAGTCGAGACAGGGGGGACACTGAAGCTTTCTTT.

The V call is TRBV5-5, the J call TRBJ2-5; no firm D call. The CDR3 sequence is 12 residues long. Trimming took off 4 bases at V and 4 bases at J, with 8 bases between the two ends. From germline, CDR1 is SGHKS and CDR2 YYEKEE (reference sequence). Here the CDR3 DNA reads TGTGCCAGCAGCATGGCCGGAGAGACCCAGTACTTC. Protein: CASSMAGETQYF.

In its sample, this clone was seen a few times. The rearrangement links TRBV5-1 to TRBJ1-5, with D possibly TRBD1 on 5 matching bases. The CDR3 has 15 amino acids. Germline V lookup: CDR1 SGHRS, CDR2 YFSETQ. Trimming took 4 bases from V and 3 from J, leaving 14 bases between them. The CDR3 DNA follows: TGCGCCAGCAGCCCAGTTACAGGTTACAATCAGCCCCAGCATTTT. This sequence encodes CASSPVTGYNQPQHF.

The J gene is TRBJ1-1, the V gene TRBV6-4, with D tentatively TRBD1 (5 bases). The V and J ends lost 5 bases and 1 base respectively, with 8 bases between them. This CDR3 is 13 amino acids long. Per germline, CDR1 MRHNA and CDR2 SNTAGT. The CDR3 coding sequence is TGTGCCAGCAGTCGTACAGGGAACACTGAAGCTTTCTTT. It yields the protein CASSRTGNTEAFF.

This chain links TRBV7-9 with TRBJ2-1; 8 nucleotides match TRBD2. The CDR3 contains 19 residues. The germline CDR1 and CDR2 sequences are SEHNR and FQNEAQ (reference sequence). V lost 5 bases to trimming and J lost 5 bases; unmatched junction nucleotides: 20. The CDR3 sequence is CASSLLPQRGLPLDNEQFF. The CDR3 DNA reads TGTGCCAGCAGCCTATTACCCCAGCGGGGGTTACCACTTGACAATGAGCAGTTCTTC.

The V and J genes are TRBV9 and TRBJ2-3, with D tentatively TRBD1 (6 bases). This CDR3 is 18 amino acids long. V was clipped by 4 bases and J by 2 bases, with 23 bases between them. Germline-derived CDR1 and CDR2 are SGDLS and YYNGEE. The CDR3 here is CASSMNRYWGRPTDTQYF. The CDR3 DNA reads TGTGCCAGCAGCATGAACCGGTATTGGGGGCGCCCCACAGATACGCAGTATTTT.

The J gene is TRBJ2-7, the V gene TRBV7-8, with D unresolved. V was trimmed by 3 bases and J by 6 bases, leaving 21 bases between them. The length of the CDR3 is 16 residues. Germline-derived CDR1 and CDR2 are SGHVS and FQNEAQ. The CDR3 coding sequence is TGTGCCAGCAGCTTTTCTGAGGAATCTGCTTGGTCCGAGCAGTACTTC. Translation gives CASSFSEESAWSEQYF.

The V call is TRBV6-5, the J call TRBJ1-1; 9 bases match TRBD1. CDR1 MNHEY and CDR2 SVGAGI come from the germline V gene. V lost 6 bases, J lost 6 bases, and 8 bases stayed unmatched. This CDR3 is 14 amino acids long. The DNA for the CDR3 is TGTGCCAGCAGGGAGAACAGGGGGCTCGCTGAAGCTTTCTTT. Residues: CASRENRGLAEAFF.

V and J are TRBV10-3 and TRBJ1-1; 7 nucleotides line up with TRBD1. This CDR3 spans 13 amino acids. J was trimmed by 12 bases and V by 4 bases; bases with no gene match: 11. Germline CDR1 and CDR2: ENHRY and SYGVKD. The CDR3 bases are TGTGCCATCAGTGCGAACAGGGGCGAGCGGACTTTCTTT. Protein sequence: CAISANRGERTFF.

V and J are TRBV28 and TRBJ1-6; D uncertain. Trimming took off 2 bases at V and 7 bases at J, with 12 bases between the two ends. Germline V gives CDR1 MDHEN, CDR2 SYDVKM. CDR3 length equals 15 residues. DNA for the CDR3: TGTGCCAGCAGTTTAAACGAGGGTCTGAATTCACCCCTCCACTTT. This sequence encodes CASSLNEGLNSPLHF.

The chain joins TRBV12-3 or TRBV12-4 to TRBJ1-5; D not certain. This CDR3 spans 13 amino acids. The V gene lost 7 bases and the J gene lost 7 bases, with 14 bases spanning the gap. The CDR3 nucleotides read TGTGCCAGCACCCCGGGAGGGCGGCAGCCCCAGCATTTT. It encodes CASTPGGRQPQHF.

This clone came up once. CDR3 DNA: TGTGCCAGCAGCGCTGACAGGGACTCCTACGAGCAGTACTTC. Translated, it gives CASSADRDSYEQYF. The chain links TRBV7-9 to TRBJ2-7; 7 nucleotides line up with TRBD1. There are 14 residues in the CDR3. Trimming took 5 bases from V and 0 from J; bases not matched to a gene: 4. Per germline, CDR1 SEHNR and CDR2 FQNEAQ (reference sequence).

The rearrangement links TRBV5-1 to TRBJ1-2, with 8 nucleotides matching TRBD1. V shed 2 bases and J 6 bases; nucleotides not matched to a gene: 9. This CDR3 region has 15 residues. CDR1 SGHRS and CDR2 YFSETQ come from the germline V gene. The CDR3 bases are TGCGCCAGCAGCTTCCCGACAGGGGATCAAGATGGCTACACCTTC. Its protein is CASSFPTGDQDGYTF. Using reference TRBV5-1 and TRBJ1-2 for the parts outside the CDR3, the full variable domain is KAGVTQTPRYLIKTRGQQVTLSCSPISGHRSVSWYQQTPGQGLQFLFEYFSETQRNKGNFPGRFSGRQFSNSRSEMNVSTLELGDSALYLCASSFPTGDQDGYTFGSGTRLTVV.